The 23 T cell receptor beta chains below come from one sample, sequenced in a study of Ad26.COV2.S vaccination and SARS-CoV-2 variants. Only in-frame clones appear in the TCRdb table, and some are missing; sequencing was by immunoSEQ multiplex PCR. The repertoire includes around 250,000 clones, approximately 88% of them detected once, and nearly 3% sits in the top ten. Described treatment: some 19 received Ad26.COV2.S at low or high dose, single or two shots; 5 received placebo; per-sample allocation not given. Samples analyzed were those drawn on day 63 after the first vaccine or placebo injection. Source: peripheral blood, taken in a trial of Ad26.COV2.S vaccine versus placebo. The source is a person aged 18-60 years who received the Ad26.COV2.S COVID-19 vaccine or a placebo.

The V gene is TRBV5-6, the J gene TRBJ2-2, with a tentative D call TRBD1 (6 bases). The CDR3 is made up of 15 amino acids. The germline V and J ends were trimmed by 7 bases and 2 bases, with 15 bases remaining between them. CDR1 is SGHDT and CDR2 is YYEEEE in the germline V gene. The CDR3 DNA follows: TGTGCCAGCGGAATAACAGGGATAAACACCGGGGAGCTGTTTTTT. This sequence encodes CASGITGINTGELFF.

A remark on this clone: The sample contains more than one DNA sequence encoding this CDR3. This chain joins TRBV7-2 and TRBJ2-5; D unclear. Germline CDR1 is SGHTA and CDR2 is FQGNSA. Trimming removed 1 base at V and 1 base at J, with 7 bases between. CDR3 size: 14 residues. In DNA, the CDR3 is TGTGCCAGCAGCTTAGGAGGATCCCAAGAGACCCAGTACTTC. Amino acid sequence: CASSLGGSQETQYF.

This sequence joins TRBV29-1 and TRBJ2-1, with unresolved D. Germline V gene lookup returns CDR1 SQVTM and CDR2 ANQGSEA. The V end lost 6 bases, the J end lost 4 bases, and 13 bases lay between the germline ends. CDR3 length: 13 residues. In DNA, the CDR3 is TGCAGCGTCTACAGTCCCCTTTACAATGAGCAGTTCTTC. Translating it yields CSVYSPLYNEQFF.

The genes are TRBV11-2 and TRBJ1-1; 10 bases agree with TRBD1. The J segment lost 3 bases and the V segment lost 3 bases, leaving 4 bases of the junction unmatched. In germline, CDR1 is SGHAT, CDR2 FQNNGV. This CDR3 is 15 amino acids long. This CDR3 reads CASSFLGQGDTEAFF. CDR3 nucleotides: TGTGCCAGCAGCTTCCTCGGACAGGGGGACACTGAAGCTTTCTTT. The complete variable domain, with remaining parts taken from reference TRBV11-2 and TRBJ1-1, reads EAGVAQSPRYKIIEKRQSVAFWCNPISGHATLYWYQQILGQGPKLLIQFQNNGVVDDSQLPKDRFSAERLKGVDSTLKIQPAKLEDSAVYLCASSFLGQGDTEAFFGQGTRLTVV.

For the CDR3, the DNA is TGCAGCGTTGAAGATTCGAGTCGGGCGGACACTGAAGCTTTCTTT. Translation: CSVEDSSRADTEAFF. J is TRBJ1-1 and V is TRBV29-1, with D unresolved. Trimming stripped 0 bases from V and 3 bases from J, with 14 bases between. Germline CDR1 and CDR2: SQVTM and ANQGSEA. The CDR3 is 15 residues long.

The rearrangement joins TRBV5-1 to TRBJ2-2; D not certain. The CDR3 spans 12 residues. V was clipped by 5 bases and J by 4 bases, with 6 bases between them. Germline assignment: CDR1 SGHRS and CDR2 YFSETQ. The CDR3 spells CASSQSTGELFF. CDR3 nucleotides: TGCGCCAGCAGTCAGAGCACCGGGGAGCTGTTTTTT.

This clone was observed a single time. CDR3 coding DNA: TGCGCCAGCAGCTCTTCACCGGACAGGAACACTGAAGCTTTCTTT. It is translated as CASSSSPDRNTEAFF. This rearrangement joins TRBV4-3 to TRBJ1-1; maybe TRBD1 (6 bases). This CDR3 is built from 15 residues. The germline gives CDR1 LGHNA, CDR2 YSLEER. The V end was cut by 5 bases, the J end by 1 base, with 14 bases between.

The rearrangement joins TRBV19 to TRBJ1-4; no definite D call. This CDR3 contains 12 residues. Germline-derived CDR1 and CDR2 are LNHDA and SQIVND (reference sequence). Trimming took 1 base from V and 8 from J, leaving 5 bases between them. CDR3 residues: CASSIAGEKLFF. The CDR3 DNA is TGTGCCAGTAGTATAGCCGGGGAAAAACTGTTTTTT.

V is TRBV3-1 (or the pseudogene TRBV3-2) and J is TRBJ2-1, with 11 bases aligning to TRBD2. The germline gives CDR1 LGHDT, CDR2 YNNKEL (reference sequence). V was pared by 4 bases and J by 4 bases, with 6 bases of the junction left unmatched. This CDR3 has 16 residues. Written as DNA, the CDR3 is TGTGCCAGCAGCCCGCTTAGCGGGAGGGGGTACAATGAGCAGTTCTTC. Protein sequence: CASSPLSGRGYNEQFF.

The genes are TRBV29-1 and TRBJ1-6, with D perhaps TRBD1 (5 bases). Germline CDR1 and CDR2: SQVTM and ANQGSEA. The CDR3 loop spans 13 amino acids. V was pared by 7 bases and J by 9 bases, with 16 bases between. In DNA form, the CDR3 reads TGCAGCGGCTCCGGGACCCTTTGTTCACCCCTCCACTTT. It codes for CSGSGTLCSPLHF.

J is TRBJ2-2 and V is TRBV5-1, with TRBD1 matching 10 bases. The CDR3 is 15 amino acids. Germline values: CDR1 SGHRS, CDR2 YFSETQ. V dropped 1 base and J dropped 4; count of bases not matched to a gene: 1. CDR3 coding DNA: TGCGCCAGCAGCTTGAGGACAGGGGGCACCGGGGAGCTGTTTTTT. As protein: CASSLRTGGTGELFF.

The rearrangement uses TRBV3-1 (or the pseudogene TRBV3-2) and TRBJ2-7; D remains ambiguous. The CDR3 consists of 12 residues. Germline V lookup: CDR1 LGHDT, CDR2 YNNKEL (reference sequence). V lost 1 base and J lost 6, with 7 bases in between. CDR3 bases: TGTGCCAGCAGCCAAGCGGGCCGCGAGCAGTACGTC. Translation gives CASSQAGREQYV.

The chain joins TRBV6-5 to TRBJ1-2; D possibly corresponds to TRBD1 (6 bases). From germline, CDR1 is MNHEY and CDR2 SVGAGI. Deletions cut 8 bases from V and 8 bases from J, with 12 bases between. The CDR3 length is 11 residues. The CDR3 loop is CASSGVGGYTF. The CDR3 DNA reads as TGTGCCAGCTCAGGGGTCGGCGGCTACACCTTC.

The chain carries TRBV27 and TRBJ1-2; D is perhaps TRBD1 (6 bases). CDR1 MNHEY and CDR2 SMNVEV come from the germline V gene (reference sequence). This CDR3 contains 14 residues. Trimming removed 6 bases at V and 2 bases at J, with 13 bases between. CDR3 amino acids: CASRATGGNYGYTF. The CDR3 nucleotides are TGTGCCAGCAGAGCGACAGGAGGCAACTATGGCTACACCTTC.

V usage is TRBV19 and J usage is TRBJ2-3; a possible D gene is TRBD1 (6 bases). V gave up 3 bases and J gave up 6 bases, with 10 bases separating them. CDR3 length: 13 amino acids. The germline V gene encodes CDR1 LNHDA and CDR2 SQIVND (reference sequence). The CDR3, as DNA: TGTGCCAGTAGTATCGGACAGACGGATACGCAGTATTTT. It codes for CASSIGQTDTQYF.

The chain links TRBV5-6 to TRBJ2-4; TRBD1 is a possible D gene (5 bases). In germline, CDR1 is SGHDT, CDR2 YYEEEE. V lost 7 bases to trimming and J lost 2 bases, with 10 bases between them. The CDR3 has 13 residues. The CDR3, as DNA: TGTGCCAGCGAAGGGGTAACCAAAAACATTCAGTACTTC. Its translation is CASEGVTKNIQYF.

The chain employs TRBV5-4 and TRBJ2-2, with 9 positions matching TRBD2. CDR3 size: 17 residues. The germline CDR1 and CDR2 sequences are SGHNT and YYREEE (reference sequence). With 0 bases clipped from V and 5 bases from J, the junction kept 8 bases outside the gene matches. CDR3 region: CASSLVTTSGATGELFF. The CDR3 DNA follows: TGTGCCAGCAGCTTGGTGACGACTAGCGGAGCAACCGGGGAGCTGTTTTTT.

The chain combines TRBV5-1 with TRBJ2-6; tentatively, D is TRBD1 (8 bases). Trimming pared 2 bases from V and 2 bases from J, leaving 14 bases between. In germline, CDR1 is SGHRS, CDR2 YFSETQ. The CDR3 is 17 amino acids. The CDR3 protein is CASSLGQGGAGANVLTF. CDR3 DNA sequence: TGCGCCAGCAGCTTAGGACAGGGAGGGGCTGGGGCCAACGTCCTGACTTTC. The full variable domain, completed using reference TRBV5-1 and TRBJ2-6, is KAGVTQTPRYLIKTRGQQVTLSCSPISGHRSVSWYQQTPGQGLQFLFEYFSETQRNKGNFPGRFSGRQFSNSRSEMNVSTLELGDSALYLCASSLGQGGAGANVLTFGAGSRLTVL.

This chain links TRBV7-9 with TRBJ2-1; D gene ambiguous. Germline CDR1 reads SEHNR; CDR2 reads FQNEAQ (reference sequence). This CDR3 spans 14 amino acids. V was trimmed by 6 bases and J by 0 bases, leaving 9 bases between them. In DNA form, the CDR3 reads TGTGCCAGCAGGGGCGACGGCTCCTACAATGAGCAGTTCTTC. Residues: CASRGDGSYNEQFF.

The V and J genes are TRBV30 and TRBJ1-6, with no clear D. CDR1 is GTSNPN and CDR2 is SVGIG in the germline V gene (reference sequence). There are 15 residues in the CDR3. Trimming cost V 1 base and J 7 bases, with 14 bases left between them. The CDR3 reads CAWSGEGPRNSPLHF. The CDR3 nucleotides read TGTGCCTGGAGTGGGGAGGGCCCACGAAATTCACCCCTCCACTTT.

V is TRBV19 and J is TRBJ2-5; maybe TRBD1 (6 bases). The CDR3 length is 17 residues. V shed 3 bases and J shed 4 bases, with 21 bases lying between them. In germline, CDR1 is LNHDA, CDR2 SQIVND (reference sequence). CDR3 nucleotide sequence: TGTGCCAGTAGTATCGTACAGGGTCCGGTATGGCGAGAGACCCAGTACTTC. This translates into CASSIVQGPVWRETQYF. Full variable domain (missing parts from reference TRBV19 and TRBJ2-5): DGGITQSPKYLFRKEGQNVTLSCEQNLNHDAMYWYRQDPGQGLRLIYYSQIVNDFQKGDIAEGYSVSREKKESFPLTVTSAQKNPTAFYLCASSIVQGPVWRETQYFGPGTRLLVL.

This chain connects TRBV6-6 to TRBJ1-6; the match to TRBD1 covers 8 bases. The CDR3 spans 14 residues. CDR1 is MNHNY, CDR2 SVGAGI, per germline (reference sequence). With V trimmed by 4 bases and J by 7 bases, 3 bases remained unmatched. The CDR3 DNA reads TGTGCCAGCAGTTCCACAGGGGGGAATTCACCCCTCCACTTT. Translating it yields CASSSTGGNSPLHF.

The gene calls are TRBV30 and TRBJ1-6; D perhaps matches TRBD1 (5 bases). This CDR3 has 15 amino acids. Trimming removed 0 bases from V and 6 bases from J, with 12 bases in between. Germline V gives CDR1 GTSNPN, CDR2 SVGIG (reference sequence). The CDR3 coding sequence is TGTGCCTGGAGTGTACCAGGGTTTGGTAATTCACCCCTCCACTTT. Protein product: CAWSVPGFGNSPLHF.